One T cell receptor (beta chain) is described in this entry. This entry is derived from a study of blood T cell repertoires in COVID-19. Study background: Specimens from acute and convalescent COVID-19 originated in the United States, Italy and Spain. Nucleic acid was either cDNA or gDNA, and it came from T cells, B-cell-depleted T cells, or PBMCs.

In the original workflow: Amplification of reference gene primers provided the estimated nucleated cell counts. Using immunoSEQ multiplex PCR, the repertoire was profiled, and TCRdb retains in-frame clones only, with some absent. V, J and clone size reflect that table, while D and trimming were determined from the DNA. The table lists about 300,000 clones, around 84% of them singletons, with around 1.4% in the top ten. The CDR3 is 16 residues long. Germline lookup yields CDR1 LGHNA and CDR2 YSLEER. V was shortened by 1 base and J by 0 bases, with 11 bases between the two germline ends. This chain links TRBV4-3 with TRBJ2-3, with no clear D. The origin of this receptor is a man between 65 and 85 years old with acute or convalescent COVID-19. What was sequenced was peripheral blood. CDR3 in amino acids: CASSQVLEISTDTQYF. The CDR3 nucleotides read TGCGCCAGCAGCCAAGTTCTCGAGATAAGCACAGATACGCAGTATTTT.